What follows are 20 T cell receptor beta chains derived from one specimen sequenced in a study of control samples from healthy donors and cancer patients. Only in-frame clones appear in the TCRdb table, and some are missing; sequencing was by immunoSEQ multiplex PCR. The repertoire holds over 75,000 clones, with approximately 80% as singletons. The sequencing sample was made of blood. The receptors derive from a man between 25 and 39 years old in good health.

The CDR3 reads CASSQDLGHLNTEAFF. In DNA, the CDR3 is TGTGCCAGCAGCCAAGATTTAGGACACCTGAACACTGAAGCTTTCTTT. This chain joins TRBV3-1 (or the pseudogene TRBV3-2) and TRBJ1-1; possible D gene TRBD1, 5 bases. The germline CDR1 and CDR2 sequences are LGHDT and YNNKEL (reference sequence). This CDR3 contains 16 residues. The V and J ends lost 0 bases and 0 bases respectively, with 11 bases between them.

The chain combines TRBV5-3 with TRBJ2-4; no clear D gene. TRBV5-3 belongs to the ORF category, with a function that is uncertain. The CDR3 contains 16 residues. V shed 0 bases and J shed 0 bases, with 10 bases lying between them. The CDR3 DNA follows: TGTGCCAGAAGCTTGGTGATACCCCTAGCCAAAAACATTCAGTACTTC. Translated: CARSLVIPLAKNIQYF.

This sequence joins TRBV10-3 and TRBJ2-3; 8 bases are a match to TRBD2. The CDR3 is 14 amino acids. The trim removed 4 bases at V and 6 bases at J, leaving 6 bases unmatched. Per germline, CDR1 ENHRY and CDR2 SYGVKD. Here the CDR3 reads CAISGAGGTDTQYF. The CDR3 region has the DNA TGTGCCATCAGTGGGGCGGGGGGAACGGATACGCAGTATTTT.

The chain uses TRBV12-3 or TRBV12-4 and TRBJ1-1; D gene unclear. The CDR3 sequence is 13 residues long. With 3 bases removed from V and 1 base from J, the gap between germline ends came to 6 bases. CDR3 sequence (DNA): TGTGCCAGCAGTTTCACACCGAACACTGAAGCTTTCTTT. This codes for CASSFTPNTEAFF.

This rearrangement joins TRBV9 to TRBJ2-6; D might be TRBD2 (5 bases). Germline lookup yields CDR1 SGDLS and CDR2 YYNGEE. This CDR3 has 17 amino acids. Trimming removed 3 bases at V and 0 bases at J, with 13 bases between. CDR3 DNA sequence: TGTGCCAGCAGCGCTAGTGAGGGATTCTCTGGGGCCAACGTCCTGACTTTC. It encodes CASSASEGFSGANVLTF.

This chain joins TRBV11-2 and TRBJ2-1; D is tentatively TRBD1 or TRBD2 (6 bases each). V lost 3 bases and J 6 bases, leaving 12 bases between the germline ends. The CDR3 has 14 amino acids. Germline V gene sequence: CDR1 SGHAT, CDR2 FQNNGV. CDR3 in DNA: TGTGCCAGCAGCTTGGAGGGGGATAGCAATGAGCAGTTCTTC. Translated, it gives CASSLEGDSNEQFF. The whole variable domain, filled in from reference TRBV11-2 and TRBJ2-1, reads EAGVAQSPRYKIIEKRQSVAFWCNPISGHATLYWYQQILGQGPKLLIQFQNNGVVDDSQLPKDRFSAERLKGVDSTLKIQPAKLEDSAVYLCASSLEGDSNEQFFGPGTRLTVL.

The chain is built from TRBV15 and TRBJ1-4, with a tentative D call TRBD1 (6 bases). CDR1 and CDR2 from the germline V gene are LNHNV and YYDKDF (reference sequence). V shed 3 bases and J shed 4 bases, with 12 bases lying between them. CDR3 length equals 15 residues. This chain's CDR3 is CATSRDSAFNEKLFF. For the CDR3, the DNA is TGTGCCACCAGCAGGGACAGCGCTTTTAATGAAAAACTGTTTTTT.

This clone was recorded only once. Distinct nucleotide sequences in the sample also encode this CDR3. The chain carries TRBV5-6 and TRBJ2-5; a weak D match, TRBD2 (5 bases). The CDR3 is made up of 15 amino acids. The V gene's germline CDR1 is SGHDT and CDR2 YYEEEE. Trimming cost V 1 base and J 2 bases, with 12 bases left between them. Here the CDR3 reads CASSLLGRGQETQYF. DNA of the CDR3: TGTGCCAGCAGCTTGTTGGGTCGCGGGCAAGAGACCCAGTACTTC.

The V call is TRBV27, the J call TRBJ2-1; 9 bases agree with TRBD1. The length of the CDR3 is 18 residues. V gave up 4 bases and J gave up 0 bases; unmatched junction bases: 10. Germline V lookup: CDR1 MNHEY, CDR2 SMNVEV (reference sequence). The CDR3 DNA follows: TGTGCCAGCAGTTCACAGGGGGCACGGGGGGCCTCCTACAATGAGCAGTTCTTC. It specifies CASSSQGARGASYNEQFF.

The chain recombines TRBV5-6 with TRBJ1-2; D not certain. The CDR3 sequence is 16 residues long. With 3 bases removed from V and 4 bases from J, the gap between germline ends came to 19 bases. Looked up from germline, CDR1 is SGHDT and CDR2 is YYEEEE. The CDR3 coding sequence is TGTGCCAGCAGCTCCTATGACGGCTCCGAGGTCTATGGCTACACCTTC. This gives the protein CASSSYDGSEVYGYTF.

V and J are TRBV6-5 and TRBJ1-1; weak D call: TRBD1 (6 bases). The V end lost 6 bases, the J end lost 1 base, and 15 bases lay between the germline ends. Germline loops: CDR1 MNHEY, CDR2 SVGAGI. This CDR3 has 15 amino acids. CDR3 sequence (DNA): TGTGCCAGCAGCAAGACCGGGACACCGAACACTGAAGCTTTCTTT. It codes for CASSKTGTPNTEAFF.

The CDR3: CAISDVGYNYGYTF. The CDR3, as DNA: TGTGCCATCAGTGATGTAGGGTACAACTATGGCTACACCTTC. The chain uses TRBV10-3 and TRBJ1-2; unclear D gene. The germline V and J ends were trimmed by 3 bases and 2 bases, with 10 bases remaining between them. The CDR3 spans 14 residues. Looked up from germline, CDR1 is ENHRY and CDR2 is SYGVKD.

The J gene is TRBJ1-2, the V gene TRBV19; the match to TRBD1 covers 10 bases. This CDR3 is 16 amino acids long. The trim removed 5 bases at V and 4 bases at J, leaving 10 bases unmatched. CDR1 is LNHDA, CDR2 SQIVND, per germline (reference sequence). CDR3 nucleotide sequence: TGTGCCAGTAGTCTCATTTCCGGGACAGGGGTCTATGGCTACACCTTC. It specifies CASSLISGTGVYGYTF.

This clone has more than one count but fewer than ten. The rearrangement uses TRBV6-2 or TRBV6-3 and TRBJ1-1, with TRBD1 identical over 7 bases. V trimming: 6 bases; J trimming: 10 bases; junction bases outside the gene matches: 11. The CDR3 runs to 13 residues. Germline CDR1 is MNHEY and CDR2 is SVGEGT. The CDR3 here is CASSRGTVTGAFF. CDR3 nucleotide sequence: TGTGCCAGCAGCCGCGGGACAGTTACGGGAGCTTTCTTT.

Only a few counts were recorded for this clone. This chain uses TRBV7-9 with TRBJ2-3; tentative D call: TRBD2 (6 bases). CDR3 length: 17 residues. Germline V gene sequence: CDR1 SEHNR, CDR2 FQNEAQ (reference sequence). V was shortened by 5 bases and J by 3 bases, with 21 bases between the two germline ends. The CDR3 is CASSRESLTKGTDTQYF. CDR3 nucleotide sequence: TGTGCCAGCAGCCGGGAGAGCTTGACTAAGGGTACAGATACGCAGTATTTT.

This clone was seen many times. The chain links TRBV9 to TRBJ2-7; D possibly uses TRBD1 or TRBD2 (6 bases each). The CDR3 runs 16 residues. The V end was cut by 2 bases, the J end by 5 bases, with 20 bases between. CDR1 is SGDLS, CDR2 YYNGEE, per germline. CDR3 in DNA: TGTGCCAGCAGCGTCCGTAGCTACGGGGGCATCAACGAGCAGTACTTC. It encodes CASSVRSYGGINEQYF.

Only a few counts were recorded for this clone. The V call is TRBV30, the J call TRBJ1-5, with D perhaps TRBD1 (5 bases). This CDR3 spans 14 amino acids. CDR1 is GTSNPN and CDR2 is SVGIG in the germline V gene (reference sequence). V lost 2 bases and J lost 4, with 12 bases in between. CDR3 in DNA: TGTGCCTGGAGTAGTTTGACAGCAAATCAGCCCCAGCATTTT. This translates into CAWSSLTANQPQHF.

This chain uses TRBV18 with TRBJ2-1; D is unclear. Trimming stripped 6 bases from V and 0 bases from J, with 12 bases between. This CDR3 comprises 15 residues. Germline CDR1 is KGHSH and CDR2 is LQKENI. The CDR3 sequence is CASSMAALSYNEQFF. As DNA, the CDR3 is TGTGCCAGCTCCATGGCGGCCCTCTCCTACAATGAGCAGTTCTTC.

The chain carries TRBV27 and TRBJ2-1; TRBD1 might be the D (5 bases). CDR3 length equals 14 residues. Trimming left V 6 bases short and J 5 bases short, with 14 bases between. The germline V gene has CDR1 MNHEY and CDR2 SMNVEV (reference sequence). CDR3 protein: CASRSYRQNNEQFF. In DNA, the CDR3 is TGTGCCAGCAGGTCATACCGACAGAACAATGAGCAGTTCTTC.

This clone was seen once. The chain couples TRBV28 to TRBJ2-3; 8 positions agree with TRBD2. V was pared by 8 bases and J by 9 bases, with 4 bases of the junction left unmatched. The CDR3 totals 11 residues. Germline CDR1 and CDR2: MDHEN and SYDVKM. CDR3 nucleotides: TGTGCCAGCTCCCGCGGGGGGACGCAGTATTTT. Encoded protein: CASSRGGTQYF.